The 29 T cell receptor beta chains below all came from one sample that was sequenced in a study of identical twins (dated by TCRdb to 2016 to 2017). Library preparation used 5' RACE. The listed sequencing device is Illumina HiSeq 2000. TCRdb reworked the public reads: Q25 trimming with fastp, MiXCR clone assembly, productive beta chains retained. Each CDR3 protein appears once, grouped with its most common genes and DNA. For this sample there are about 920,000 distinct CDR3 sequences; about 12% appear just once. Jointly, the top ten make up 1.5% to 2% of the sample. A further study also used this sample, focusing on yellow fever vaccine responses in identical twins.

Sequencing was done on a sample of PBMCs. The receptor source for this set is a woman aged 18-29 years in good health.

This clonotype occurred a few times. The V call is TRBV4-1, the J call TRBJ2-1; weak D call: TRBD2 (6 bases). The CDR3 spans 12 residues. Germline V gene data show CDR1 as MGHRA and CDR2 as YSYEKL. The ends were cut back, 2 bases at V and 9 bases at J, with 8 bases in the middle. In nucleotides, the CDR3 is TGCGCCAGCAGCCAATATAGCGGTGAGCAGTTCTTC. Translation: CASSQYSGEQFF.

This clonotype was found a few times. This rearrangement joins TRBV6-5 to TRBJ2-2, with D perhaps matching TRBD1 (5 bases). CDR1 and CDR2 (germline): MNHEY, SVGAGI. With 3 bases removed from V and 6 bases from J, the gap between germline ends came to 8 bases. The CDR3 has 13 amino acids. CDR3 coding DNA: TGTGCCAGCAGTTATCTAGGGGCCGGGGAGCTGTTTTTT. Translation: CASSYLGAGELFF.

This clonotype was seen repeatedly, ten times or more. CDR3 sequence: CATSEPTGGESQETQYF. In DNA, the CDR3 is TGTGCCACCAGTGAGCCGACAGGGGGCGAAAGCCAAGAGACCCAGTACTTC. The chain uses TRBV24-1 and TRBJ2-5, with 10 bases lining up with TRBD1. Germline CDR1 reads KGHDR; CDR2 reads SFDVKD. This CDR3 has 17 residues. V lost 4 bases, J lost 1 base, and 8 bases stayed unmatched.

This rearrangement joins TRBV11-2 to TRBJ2-1; D not certain. Trimming left V 1 base short and J 9 bases short, with 13 bases between. CDR1 and CDR2 from the germline V gene are SGHAT and FQNNGV. This CDR3 region has 14 residues. Here the CDR3 reads CASSLGLLEGEQFF. In nucleotides, the CDR3 is TGTGCCAGCAGCTTAGGGCTACTGGAAGGTGAGCAGTTCTTC.

The chain uses TRBV7-9 and TRBJ2-7; 9 positions match TRBD1. CDR1 is SEHNR, CDR2 FQNEAQ, per germline (reference sequence). Trimming at V came to 5 bases and at J to 6 bases, leaving 8 bases not matched to a gene. This CDR3 spans 14 amino acids. CDR3 loop: CASSGQGKDGEQYV. In DNA, the CDR3 is TGTGCCAGCAGCGGACAGGGGAAAGATGGCGAGCAGTACGTC.

This rearrangement joins TRBV10-3 to TRBJ2-2, with no clear D. Trimming pared 4 bases from V and 0 bases from J, leaving 9 bases between. Germline CDR1 ENHRY, CDR2 SYGVKD. The CDR3 sequence is 15 residues long. The CDR3, as DNA: TGTGCCATCAGTGTGACCGTCCCGAACACCGGGGAGCTGTTTTTT. It specifies CAISVTVPNTGELFF.

This chain connects TRBV7-9 to TRBJ2-2, with 7 bases identical to TRBD1. The CDR3 is made up of 15 amino acids. CDR1 is SEHNR and CDR2 is FQNEAQ in the germline V gene (reference sequence). V trimming: 0 bases; J trimming: 6 bases; junction bases outside the gene matches: 4. The CDR3 nucleotides are TGTGCCAGCAGCTTAGCCCCAACAGGGGCCGGGGAGCTGTTTTTT. As protein: CASSLAPTGAGELFF.

The V gene is TRBV5-1, the J gene TRBJ2-7, with 7 bases that match TRBD1. After removal of 0 bases from V and 3 bases from J, the junction contained 3 bases not matched to a gene. The CDR3 is 14 amino acids. CDR1 SGHRS and CDR2 YFSETQ come from the germline V gene. CDR3 DNA: TGCGCCAGCAGCTTGGCAACAGGGGTCTACGAGCAGTACTTC. It encodes CASSLATGVYEQYF.

In this sample, this clonotype turned up a few times. This chain uses TRBV7-9 with TRBJ2-5; TRBD2 agrees at 15 bases. This CDR3 is built from 17 residues. With 2 bases clipped from V and 0 bases from J, the junction kept 1 base outside the gene matches. Germline assignment: CDR1 SEHNR and CDR2 FQNEAQ (reference sequence). The CDR3 reads CASSLRTSGGDQETQYF. CDR3 coding DNA: TGTGCCAGCAGCTTAAGGACTAGCGGGGGGGACCAAGAGACCCAGTACTTC.

This chain uses TRBV6-5 with TRBJ1-5, with TRBD1 identical over 8 bases. Trimming took 0 bases from V and 1 from J; bases not matched to a gene: 5. This CDR3 region has 17 residues. Germline V lookup: CDR1 MNHEY, CDR2 SVGAGI. The CDR3, as DNA: TGTGCCAGCAGTTACTCGGAGACAGGGGTGAGCAATCAGCCCCAGCATTTT. It encodes CASSYSETGVSNQPQHF.

The chain employs TRBV5-1 and TRBJ2-3; possibly TRBD1 or TRBD2 for D (6 bases each). Germline lookup yields CDR1 SGHRS and CDR2 YFSETQ. Trimming removed 2 bases from V and 0 bases from J, with 10 bases in between. The CDR3 is 15 amino acids. The CDR3: CASSFGGSSTDTQYF. The CDR3 region has the DNA TGCGCCAGCAGCTTCGGGGGCTCTAGCACAGATACGCAGTATTTT.

The V and J genes are TRBV7-8 and TRBJ2-1, with 10 positions matching TRBD2. The CDR3 runs to 14 residues. Germline V gene lookup returns CDR1 SGHVS and CDR2 FQNEAQ. J gave up 15 bases and V 3 bases, and 11 bases lay outside the gene matches. As DNA, the CDR3 is TGTGCCAGCAGCTTGGGGACTAGCGTAATTGGGGCGTTCTTC. Translated: CASSLGTSVIGAFF.

J is TRBJ2-7 and V is TRBV20-1; TRBD1 might be the D (5 bases). There are 11 residues in the CDR3. V lost 6 bases, J lost 3 bases, and 9 bases lay in between. Per the germline V gene, CDR1 is DFQATT and CDR2 is SNEGSKA (reference sequence). CDR3: CSAKQDYEQYV. The CDR3 nucleotides are TGCAGTGCAAAACAGGACTACGAGCAGTACGTC.

With respect to this clonotype: The junction does not match germline at one end; this may be a read error. The V call is TRBV19, the J call TRBJ1-5, with TRBD1 identical over 7 bases. From germline, CDR1 is LNHDA and CDR2 SQIVND (reference sequence). This CDR3 has 13 amino acids. This CDR3 is CASTQTGNQPRHF. In DNA, the CDR3 is TGTGCCAGTACCCAGACAGGGAATCAGCCCCGGCATTTT. Based on the CDR3 plus reference TRBV19 and TRBJ1-5, the full variable domain is DGGITQSPKYLFRKEGQNVTLSCEQNLNHDAMYWYRQDPGQGLRLIYYSQIVNDFQKGDIAEGYSVSREKKESFPLTVTSAQKNPTAFYLCASTQTGNQPRHFGDGTRLSIL.

This clonotype was observed a handful of times. CDR3 nucleotides: TGCGCCAGCAGCTTGGGAGGGACAGGCCTCAATCAGCCCCAGCATTTT. Residues: CASSLGGTGLNQPQHF. The genes are TRBV5-1 and TRBJ1-5, with 8 nucleotides matching TRBD1. The V gene end was trimmed by 0 bases and the J gene end by 3 bases; junction bases not matched to a gene: 5. Germline-derived CDR1 and CDR2 are SGHRS and YFSETQ. This CDR3 has 16 residues.

This clonotype was picked up a small number of times. The CDR3 region has the DNA TGTGCCAGCAGCGACAGGTCCCCAGCCAAAAACATTCAGTACTTC. Translated, it gives CASSDRSPAKNIQYF. V is TRBV3-1 and J is TRBJ2-4; tentatively, D is TRBD1 (6 bases). The germline CDR1 and CDR2 sequences are LGHDT and YNNKEL (reference sequence). The germline V and J ends were trimmed by 5 bases and 0 bases, with 11 bases remaining between them. The CDR3 is 15 amino acids.

This clonotype has a handful of counts. The chain has TRBV28 and TRBJ1-5; D possibly corresponds to TRBD1 (6 bases). Germline V gives CDR1 MDHEN, CDR2 SYDVKM. The length of the CDR3 is 16 residues. Trimming cost V 0 bases and J 3 bases, with 12 bases left between them. The CDR3 bases are TGTGCCAGCAGTTTATGGGGAGGGGGGCCCAATCAGCCCCAGCATTTT. Translation gives CASSLWGGGPNQPQHF.

This clonotype turned up a few times. The V and J genes are TRBV12-3 or TRBV12-4 and TRBJ2-1; 9 positions match TRBD2. The trim removed 6 bases at V and 7 bases at J, leaving 10 bases unmatched. This CDR3 comprises 15 residues. The CDR3 spells CASRIAGVAGNEQFF. The CDR3 region has the DNA TGTGCCAGCAGAATAGCGGGAGTTGCGGGGAATGAGCAGTTCTTC.

The CDR3 DNA sequence: TGCGCCAGCAGCTTGAGTACAGATAGCAATCAGCCCCAGCATTTT. Its translation: CASSLSTDSNQPQHF. The chain links TRBV5-1 to TRBJ1-5, with D unclear. The CDR3 runs to 15 residues. The germline V gene encodes CDR1 SGHRS and CDR2 YFSETQ. Between the trimmed V and J ends, which lost 1 base and 0 bases, there was a span of 8 bases. Full variable domain (rest looked up from reference TRBV5-1 and TRBJ1-5): KAGVTQTPRYLIKTRGQQVTLSCSPISGHRSVSWYQQTPGQGLQFLFEYFSETQRNKGNFPGRFSGRQFSNSRSEMNVSTLELGDSALYLCASSLSTDSNQPQHFGDGTRLSIL.

This clonotype has just a few counts. The V call is TRBV6-5, the J call TRBJ2-1; D is unclear. The ends were cut back, 0 bases at V and 4 bases at J, with 10 bases in the middle. This CDR3 is 15 amino acids long. Per germline, CDR1 MNHEY and CDR2 SVGAGI. The DNA for the CDR3 is TGTGCCAGCAGTTACTCGGGCCAATTGTACAATGAGCAGTTCTTC. Translation gives CASSYSGQLYNEQFF.

This chain connects TRBV7-9 to TRBJ1-2; D might be TRBD1 (6 bases). The germline V gene encodes CDR1 SEHNR and CDR2 FQNEAQ (reference sequence). This CDR3 is built from 14 residues. V lost 1 base, J lost 6 bases, and 12 bases lay in between. CDR3 region: CASSLVAGADGYTF. The DNA of the CDR3 is TGTGCCAGCAGCTTAGTAGCAGGGGCCGATGGCTACACCTTC.

The sample holds a few counts of this clonotype. The V and J genes are TRBV5-5 and TRBJ2-2, with D hard to call. This CDR3 spans 13 amino acids. Per germline, CDR1 SGHKS and CDR2 YYEKEE (reference sequence). Trimming removed 2 bases at V and 6 bases at J, with 8 bases between. The chain's CDR3 is CASSFGQSGELFF. The CDR3 nucleotides are TGTGCCAGCAGCTTCGGGCAGTCCGGGGAGCTGTTTTTT.

This clonotype appeared a few times. The gene calls are TRBV5-5 and TRBJ2-1; no firm D call. Trimming removed 2 bases from V and 7 bases from J, with 10 bases in between. Germline V gene lookup returns CDR1 SGHKS and CDR2 YYEKEE (reference sequence). The CDR3 contains 13 residues. The CDR3 DNA is TGTGCCAGCAGCTTCCTAAGTCAAAATGAGCAGTTCTTC. Its protein product is CASSFLSQNEQFF.

This clonotype was seen repeatedly, ten times or more. Given a much more abundant clone one base away, this may be a read error. CDR3 protein: CASTSSYEQYF. The CDR3 bases are TGTGCCAGCACTTCCTCCTACGAGCAGTACTTC. The chain recombines TRBV12-3 or TRBV12-4 with TRBJ2-7; no definite D call. The V and J ends lost 7 bases and 0 bases respectively, with 4 bases between them. CDR3 length equals 11 residues.

This clonotype has just a few counts. The chain employs TRBV20-1 and TRBJ2-3, with a possible D match to TRBD1 (6 bases). The V end was cut by 2 bases, the J end by 5 bases, with 17 bases between. Germline CDR1 and CDR2: DFQATT and SNEGSKA (reference sequence). The length of the CDR3 is 15 residues. In nucleotides, the CDR3 is TGCAGTGCTAGAAAAACAGGGTTGGTTAAAGATACGCAGTATTTT. It codes for CSARKTGLVKDTQYF.

This clonotype turned up a few times. This chain connects TRBV7-2 to TRBJ1-2; 7 positions match TRBD1. V shed 5 bases and J 7 bases; nucleotides not matched to a gene: 7. The CDR3 consists of 13 residues. Germline CDR1 is SGHTA and CDR2 is FQGNSA. The DNA for the CDR3 is TGTGCCAGCAGCCCTGCAGGGGGGGCTGGCTACACCTTC. The encoded protein is CASSPAGGAGYTF.

At least ten counts were recorded for this clonotype. The gene calls are TRBV4-2 and TRBJ2-7, with 7 nucleotides matching TRBD2. This CDR3 contains 16 residues. CDR1 is LGHNA, CDR2 YNFKEQ, per germline. The ends lost 0 bases at V and 3 bases at J; junction bases unmatched: 8. For the CDR3, the DNA is TGTGCCAGCAGCCAAGATTGGATCCTAGCGGACTACGAGCAGTACTTC. It codes for CASSQDWILADYEQYF.

The chain combines TRBV10-3 with TRBJ1-2; 10 positions match TRBD1. Germline V lookup: CDR1 ENHRY, CDR2 SYGVKD. CDR3 size: 15 residues. V was pared by 0 bases and J by 8 bases, with 6 bases of the junction left unmatched. For the CDR3, the DNA is TGTGCCATCAGTGAGTCAGACAGGGGGCCACGCGGCTACACCTTC. It yields the protein CAISESDRGPRGYTF.

This clonotype was recorded a few times. The gene calls are TRBV29-1 and TRBJ1-2, with D maybe TRBD1 (5 bases). CDR3 size: 16 residues. The V and J ends lost 4 bases and 2 bases respectively, with 20 bases between them. CDR1 SQVTM and CDR2 ANQGSEA come from the germline V gene. The CDR3 DNA is TGCAGCGTTGCTTGGCACACAGGATCAGTCAACTATGGCTACACCTTC. Translation gives CSVAWHTGSVNYGYTF.